This section outlines one TCR beta chain sequence together with its context. Sequenced by immunoSEQ multiplex PCR; TCRdb stores in-frame clones only, minus some. The top ten hold over 3% of the sample, which has hundreds of thousands of clones, less than 90% seen once. The CDR3 loop spans 13 amino acids. V lost 5 bases and J 6 bases, leaving 11 bases between the germline ends. Germline V gives CDR1 MNHEY, CDR2 SVGAGI. This entry belongs to a study of blood T cell repertoires in COVID-19. The origin of this receptor is a woman in her fifties or sixties in a cohort exposed to, infected with or recovered from COVID-19 (not recorded which). The specimen was PBMCs or T cells enriched from blood (not recorded which). The chain uses TRBV6-5 and TRBJ1-5; possible D gene TRBD1, 5 bases. CDR3 protein: CASSQGDRQPQHF. The CDR3 coding sequence is TGTGCCAGCAGTCAGGGTGACCGTCAGCCCCAGCATTTT.